Listed here is a single TCR beta chain. The antigen is not known. Using immunoSEQ multiplex PCR, the repertoire was profiled, and TCRdb retains in-frame clones only, with some absent. The sample holds about 1.1 million clones, 75% to 85% seen once. The data belong to a study of shared clonotypes between healthy human individuals. Across the whole study: The donor group consisted of two women and a few men, aged 18 to 49.

J gave up 0 bases and V 7 bases, and 17 bases lay outside the gene matches. The CDR3 has 20 amino acids. Per the germline V gene, CDR1 is KGHSH and CDR2 is LQKENI. Findings of the study overall: Several donors showed sharing of about 5.5% of naive CD4 clonotypes.

Sequenced sample: memory CD4+ T cells from PBMCs. The sample's subset: CD45RA-negative fraction. The rearrangement uses TRBV18 and TRBJ2-2; TRBD1 agrees at 10 bases. The sequence derives from a man younger than 35 in good health. Some clones in this sample may be carry-over from other donors' samples. The CDR3 loop is CASLPGQGKSMAANTGELFF. CDR3 DNA: TGTGCCAGCTTACCGGGACAGGGGAAGTCAATGGCAGCGAACACCGGGGAGCTGTTTTTT. The variable domain in full, completed from reference TRBV18 and TRBJ2-2, reads NAGVMQNPRHLVRRRGQEARLRCSPMKGHSHVYWYRQLPEEGLKFMVYLQKENIIDESGMPKERFSAEFPKEGPSILRIQQVVRGDSAAYFCASLPGQGKSMAANTGELFFGEGSRLTVL.